This TCR beta chain was sequenced in a study of cytomegalovirus exposure and HLA in healthy donors. The study, taken as a whole, reports: In vitro confirmation showed a few CMV-associated chains to be CMV antigen specific. Most TCR sequences were rare, but some public TCRs occurred in many donors. Associated with cytomegalovirus, according to the listing, were 170 or so TCR beta chains.

From the roughly 120-subject validation cohort, which was separate from the roughly 670-subject first cohort, the donors were drawn. In the case of this clone: Its antigen is not known.

The CDR3 is 12 amino acids. CDR1 is MNHEY and CDR2 is SVGAGI in the germline V gene. V lost 2 bases, J lost 7 bases, and 8 bases lay in between. Assay used: immunoSEQ multiplex PCR; TCRdb lists only in-frame clones, some missing. This sample carries 85,000 to 95,000 clones, approximately 96% of them seen once, and the ten largest clones take about 0.8%. The chain carries TRBV6-5 and TRBJ1-2; D unclear. The receptor comes from a man younger than 35 in good health and CMV-seronegative. The sample comprised PBMCs. CDR3 region: CASSYRTAGYTF. The DNA for the CDR3 is TGTGCCAGCAGTTACCGAACAGCTGGCTACACCTTC.